This record concerns one TCR beta chain sequence. V lost 3 bases to trimming and J lost 2 bases, with 8 bases between them. The CDR3 has 13 amino acids. The germline V gene encodes CDR1 MDHEN and CDR2 SYDVKM. CDR3 regions were amplified by Arm-PCR using iRepertoire HTBI primers to build TCR beta libraries. TCRdb ran MiXCR on the multiplex PCR reads and lists one entry per CDR3 protein. This table holds approximately 470,000 distinct CDR3 sequences, roughly 17% found once. This sample was taken from a study of regulatory T cells in long-lasting Graves disease. Stated time point: newly diagnosed GD, antithyroid drugs for less than 3 months. PBMC RNA was the source of the TCR library. This sample also belongs to another study, concerning T cells in Graves' hyperthyroidism and ophthalmopathy. This second study says: The study left out patients who had uncontrolled infection, other autoimmune disease, pregnancy or lactation.

This clonotype was sampled from a man aged 40-49 years with Graves disease. Sequencing used peripheral blood mononuclear cells (PBMCs), obtained at new diagnosis, from a patient treated with antithyroid drugs. V and J are TRBV28 and TRBJ2-7; D unclear. The CDR3 loop reads CASSFEGTYEQYF. CDR3 coding DNA: TGTGCCAGCAGTTTTGAAGGGACCTACGAGCAGTACTTC.